The 32 T cell receptor beta chains below come from one sample, sequenced in a study of blood T cell repertoires in COVID-19. Here immunoSEQ multiplex PCR was the method, and the copy in TCRdb shows in-frame clones only, minus some. This sample carries about 130,000 clones, 81% of them seen once, and the ten largest clones take 8.4%. The specimen sequenced was peripheral blood. These receptor sequences come from a woman aged 55-75 years with active or convalescent COVID-19.

The V gene is TRBV29-1, the J gene TRBJ2-7; TRBD1 matches 9 bases. The CDR3 spans 13 residues. The trim removed 7 bases at V and 3 bases at J, leaving 7 bases unmatched. CDR1 SQVTM and CDR2 ANQGSEA come from the germline V gene. The CDR3 DNA reads as TGCAGCGCCCGAGGGACAGGGCTCTACGAGCAGTACTTC. Translating it yields CSARGTGLYEQYF.

The V gene is TRBV7-2, the J gene TRBJ1-2; 9 bases align to TRBD1. The CDR3 contains 14 residues. Germline V lookup: CDR1 SGHTA, CDR2 FQGNSA. J gave up 5 bases and V 7 bases, and 8 bases lay outside the gene matches. This chain's CDR3 is CASTPGGTGYGYTF. CDR3 in DNA: TGTGCCAGCACCCCAGGCGGGACAGGGTATGGCTACACCTTC.

This chain links TRBV28 with TRBJ2-1, with a tentative D call TRBD2 (6 bases). V gave up 3 bases and J gave up 7 bases, with 19 bases separating them. Germline CDR1 reads MDHEN; CDR2 reads SYDVKM. The CDR3 runs to 16 residues. CDR3 sequence reads: CASSLWGSGNYNEQFF. The CDR3 DNA follows: TGTGCCAGCAGTTTGTGGGGTAGCGGAAACTATAATGAGCAGTTCTTC.

CDR3 protein: CATSDAGFQPQHF. CDR3 DNA sequence: TGTGCCACCAGTGATGCCGGGTTTCAGCCCCAGCATTTT. The gene calls are TRBV24-1 and TRBJ1-5; D is undetermined. This CDR3 has 13 residues. Germline lookup yields CDR1 KGHDR and CDR2 SFDVKD. V dropped 3 bases and J dropped 6 bases, with 8 bases sitting between them.

The chain couples TRBV28 to TRBJ1-5; weak D call: TRBD1 (5 bases). The germline V and J ends were trimmed by 4 bases and 3 bases, with 10 bases remaining between them. This CDR3 is 14 amino acids long. Germline CDR1 and CDR2: MDHEN and SYDVKM. CDR3 protein: CASSSSGFNQPQHF. Written as DNA, the CDR3 is TGTGCCAGCAGTTCGTCAGGGTTCAATCAGCCCCAGCATTTT.

This chain uses TRBV3-1 (or the pseudogene TRBV3-2) with TRBJ2-7; D may be TRBD1 (5 bases). The CDR3 covers 13 residues. Germline V gene lookup returns CDR1 LGHDT and CDR2 YNNKEL (reference sequence). The V gene lost 4 bases and the J gene lost 4 bases, with 11 bases spanning the gap. CDR3 sequence: CASSPTDMYEQYF. The CDR3 nucleotides read TGTGCCAGCAGCCCGACAGACATGTACGAGCAGTACTTC.

The V call is TRBV7-2, the J call TRBJ1-4; 8 bases align to TRBD1. The CDR3 consists of 15 residues. Germline CDR1 and CDR2: SGHTA and FQGNSA. The ends lost 5 bases at V and 5 bases at J; junction bases unmatched: 7. The CDR3 loop reads CASSLTTGANEKLFF. The CDR3 region has the DNA TGTGCCAGCAGCCTCACGACAGGGGCAAATGAAAAACTGTTTTTT. Together with reference TRBV7-2 and TRBJ1-4, the CDR3 gives the full variable domain: GAGVSQSPSNKVTEKGKDVELRCDPISGHTALYWYRQSLGQGLEFLIYFQGNSAPDKSGLPSDRFSAERTGGSVSTLTIQRTQQEDSAVYLCASSLTTGANEKLFFGSGTQLSVL.

V usage is TRBV20-1 and J usage is TRBJ2-1; D might be TRBD2 (5 bases). CDR3 size: 14 residues. The germline gives CDR1 DFQATT, CDR2 SNEGSKA (reference sequence). Trimming removed 3 bases at V and 7 bases at J, with 16 bases between. As DNA, the CDR3 is TGCAGTGCTAGTAACTCGGGAATGGATAATGAGCAGTTCTTC. Protein sequence: CSASNSGMDNEQFF.

This chain connects TRBV28 to TRBJ2-1, with 8 bases fitting TRBD1. Trimming at V came to 5 bases and at J to 12 bases, leaving 9 bases not matched to a gene. Per the germline V gene, CDR1 is MDHEN and CDR2 is SYDVKM. The CDR3 is 13 residues long. The CDR3 loop reads CASSTPGQGLQFF. Here the CDR3 DNA reads TGTGCCAGCAGTACCCCCGGACAGGGTTTGCAGTTCTTC. The complete variable domain, with remaining parts taken from reference TRBV28 and TRBJ2-1, reads DVKVTQSSRYLVKRTGEKVFLECVQDMDHENMFWYRQDPGLGLRLIYFSYDVKMKEKGDIPEGYSVSREKKERFSLILESASTNQTSMYLCASSTPGQGLQFFGPGTRLTVL.

J is TRBJ1-1 and V is TRBV19; D is ambiguous. This CDR3 is built from 15 residues. The ends were cut back, 6 bases at V and 2 bases at J, with 16 bases in the middle. Germline V lookup: CDR1 LNHDA, CDR2 SQIVND (reference sequence). For the CDR3, the DNA is TGTGCCAGTAGAGGATTTGGCAGGTCCAACACTGAAGCTTTCTTT. Protein sequence: CASRGFGRSNTEAFF.

The chain links TRBV23-1 to TRBJ2-7; a possible D gene is TRBD2 (6 bases). TRBV23-1 falls under the ORF class, with uncertain function. V gave up 3 bases and J gave up 2 bases, with 17 bases separating them. The CDR3 has 16 residues. The CDR3 loop is CASSHLRLAPTYEQYF. The DNA of the CDR3 is TGCGCCAGCAGTCATTTGCGGCTAGCGCCTACCTACGAGCAGTACTTC.

V gene TRBV2 combines with J gene TRBJ2-7, with D unclear. The germline V and J ends were trimmed by 7 bases and 0 bases, with 16 bases remaining between them. The germline gives CDR1 SNHLY, CDR2 FYNNEI. The CDR3 is 15 residues long. The CDR3 loop is CASTRLGQSSYEQYF. The CDR3 nucleotides are TGTGCCAGCACCCGGCTAGGCCAAAGCTCCTACGAGCAGTACTTC.

CDR3: CASSLLAGTQYF. Written as DNA, the CDR3 is TGTGCCAGCAGTTTACTAGCAGGCACGCAGTATTTT. J is TRBJ2-3 and V is TRBV28; a weak D match, TRBD2 (5 bases). The CDR3 covers 12 residues. V lost 2 bases, J lost 9 bases, and 9 bases lay in between. CDR1 and CDR2 (germline): MDHEN, SYDVKM.

This chain connects TRBV7-8 to TRBJ1-4; 8 bases are a match to TRBD1. The V and J ends lost 1 base and 4 bases, in that order; junction bases with no gene match: 2. Germline CDR1 SGHVS, CDR2 FQNEAQ. This CDR3 has 15 residues. The CDR3 nucleotides are TGTGCCAGCAGCTTAGAAGGACAGGGTAATGAAAAACTGTTTTTT. Residues: CASSLEGQGNEKLFF.

This chain uses TRBV20-1 with TRBJ2-4; 9 bases agree with TRBD2. The CDR3 contains 17 residues. Losses at the gene ends were 3 bases for V and 0 bases for J; bases not matched to a gene: 9. Germline assignment: CDR1 DFQATT and CDR2 SNEGSKA (reference sequence). The CDR3 sequence: CSASSLREGRAKNIQYF. CDR3 nucleotide sequence: TGCAGTGCTAGTTCGTTGCGGGAGGGCCGAGCCAAAAACATTCAGTACTTC.

A few counts support this clone. The chain combines TRBV11-2 with TRBJ1-1, with D possibly TRBD1 on 5 matching bases. CDR3 length equals 13 residues. V shed 2 bases and J shed 4 bases, with 8 bases lying between them. The germline V gene encodes CDR1 SGHAT and CDR2 FQNNGV. The CDR3 sequence is CASSLQGPTEAFF. The CDR3 region has the DNA TGTGCCAGCAGCTTACAGGGCCCCACTGAAGCTTTCTTT.

The V and J genes are TRBV11-2 and TRBJ1-5; D unclear. The CDR3 consists of 12 residues. In germline, CDR1 is SGHAT, CDR2 FQNNGV. V was trimmed by 1 base and J by 6 bases, leaving 4 bases between them. The CDR3 DNA reads TGTGCCAGCAGCTTAGGAGGTCAGCCCCAGCATTTT. Protein sequence: CASSLGGQPQHF.

The chain is built from TRBV3-1 (or the pseudogene TRBV3-2) and TRBJ1-2, with unresolved D. V lost 0 bases and J lost 6, with 17 bases in between. CDR1 is LGHDT, CDR2 YNNKEL, per germline (reference sequence). The length of the CDR3 is 16 residues. The CDR3 here is CASSQDARWTGDGYTF. The DNA for the CDR3 is TGTGCCAGCAGCCAAGATGCAAGGTGGACTGGGGATGGCTACACCTTC.

The rearrangement joins TRBV6-2 or TRBV6-3 to TRBJ1-5; D might be TRBD1 (5 bases). CDR1 and CDR2 from the germline V gene are MNHEY and SVGEGT. Trimming stripped 2 bases from V and 9 bases from J, with 14 bases between. The CDR3 loop spans 14 amino acids. The CDR3 DNA reads as TGTGCCAGCAGTTACAATGGAGCAACAGGGCCCCAGCATTTT. This gives the protein CASSYNGATGPQHF.

This clone was counted a few times. The chain uses TRBV2 and TRBJ1-5, with D possibly TRBD1 on 6 matching bases. With 6 bases removed from V and 2 bases from J, the gap between germline ends came to 14 bases. Germline V lookup: CDR1 SNHLY, CDR2 FYNNEI. The CDR3 is 15 amino acids. The CDR3 spells CASRAGETRNQPQHF. Written as DNA, the CDR3 is TGTGCCAGCAGGGCAGGGGAAACTCGCAATCAGCCCCAGCATTTT. The whole variable domain, filled in from reference TRBV2 and TRBJ1-5, reads EPEVTQTPSHQVTQMGQEVILRCVPISNHLYFYWYRQILGQKVEFLVSFYNNEISEKSEIFDDQFSVERPDGSNFTLKIRSTKLEDSAMYFCASRAGETRNQPQHFGDGTRLSIL.

This clone was recorded only once. The chain employs TRBV27 and TRBJ2-2; 10 bases line up with TRBD2. The CDR3 spans 18 residues. The germline V gene encodes CDR1 MNHEY and CDR2 SMNVEV (reference sequence). After removal of 8 bases from V and 3 bases from J, the junction contained 15 bases not matched to a gene. CDR3 in amino acids: CASPGEPSGSGDTGELFF. CDR3 DNA sequence: TGTGCCAGCCCTGGGGAGCCTAGCGGGAGTGGTGACACCGGGGAGCTGTTTTTT.

This clone was counted a single time. The DNA of the CDR3 is TGTGCCAGCAGTGTGGGGGGCGAGCAGTACGTC. This translates into CASSVGGEQYV. The rearrangement joins TRBV2 to TRBJ2-7; D might be TRBD2 (6 bases). The V and J ends lost 4 bases and 6 bases respectively, with 7 bases between them. The germline V gene encodes CDR1 SNHLY and CDR2 FYNNEI. The CDR3 runs 11 residues.

V is TRBV9 and J is TRBJ2-2, with TRBD1 matching over 7 bases. The V gene's germline CDR1 is SGDLS and CDR2 YYNGEE. The CDR3 spans 18 residues. Trimming removed 4 bases from V and 2 bases from J; junction bases left unmatched: 14. CDR3 sequence (DNA): TGTGCCAGCAGCTCAACCAGAGGACAGGCTCAAAACACCGGGGAGCTGTTTTTT. Encoded protein: CASSSTRGQAQNTGELFF.

The rearrangement uses TRBV4-2 and TRBJ2-2; 10 bases map to TRBD2. Losses at the gene ends were 3 bases for V and 2 bases for J; bases not matched to a gene: 6. The germline CDR1 and CDR2 sequences are LGHNA and YNFKEQ. This CDR3 is 17 amino acids long. CDR3 residues: CASSQLAGEINTGELFF. CDR3 sequence (DNA): TGTGCCAGCAGCCAGCTAGCGGGGGAGATTAACACCGGGGAGCTGTTTTTT.

The rearrangement uses TRBV27 and TRBJ1-1; the D is unclear. Between the trimmed V and J ends, which lost 5 bases and 4 bases, there was a span of 11 bases. Per the germline V gene, CDR1 is MNHEY and CDR2 is SMNVEV (reference sequence). The CDR3 spans 13 residues. DNA of the CDR3: TGTGCCAGCAGTCAGCGCCTCGGCACTGAAGCTTTCTTT. Translated, it gives CASSQRLGTEAFF.

This clone was counted a single time. Other DNA sequences in this specimen translate into the identical CDR3. The chain combines TRBV27 with TRBJ2-7; TRBD2 matches 7 bases. Germline values: CDR1 MNHEY, CDR2 SMNVEV (reference sequence). The CDR3 totals 14 residues. V was pared by 8 bases and J by 2 bases, with 9 bases of the junction left unmatched. The CDR3 DNA reads TGTGCCAGCGGTATAACGGGAGGAACCTACGAGCAGTACTTC. This translates into CASGITGGTYEQYF.

This rearrangement joins TRBV5-1 to TRBJ2-3; 7 bases line up with TRBD1. Germline lookup yields CDR1 SGHRS and CDR2 YFSETQ. V trimming: 4 bases; J trimming: 2 bases; junction bases outside the gene matches: 10. The CDR3 runs to 16 residues. As DNA, the CDR3 is TGCGCCAGCAGCCGTAATCCGGACAGGAACACAGATACGCAGTATTTT. It encodes CASSRNPDRNTDTQYF.

This clone was found once. The chain links TRBV27 to TRBJ2-2; perhaps TRBD2 as D (5 bases). The CDR3 extends over 16 amino acids. V was cut by 1 base and J by 6 bases, with 15 bases left in between. CDR1 MNHEY and CDR2 SMNVEV come from the germline V gene (reference sequence). CDR3 amino acids: CASSLLLASGPGELFF. Written as DNA, the CDR3 is TGTGCCAGCAGTTTATTGCTAGCCTCTGGCCCCGGGGAGCTGTTTTTT.

The chain carries TRBV29-1 and TRBJ1-1; D is unresolved. The CDR3 sequence is 14 residues long. Deletions cut 3 bases from V and 2 bases from J, with 13 bases between. The germline gives CDR1 SQVTM, CDR2 ANQGSEA. CDR3 in DNA: TGCAGCGTTGATATCAGTCATTCAAACACTGAAGCTTTCTTT. Encoded protein: CSVDISHSNTEAFF. Variable domain in full (rest from reference TRBV29-1 and TRBJ1-1): SAVISQKPSRDICQRGTSLTIQCQVDSQVTMMFWYRQQPGQSLTLIATANQGSEATYESGFVIDKFPISRPNLTFSTLTVSNMSPEDSSIYLCSVDISHSNTEAFFGQGTRLTVV.

This chain links TRBV7-9 with TRBJ2-1; TRBD2 matches 9 bases. Per germline, CDR1 SEHNR and CDR2 FQNEAQ (reference sequence). The CDR3 loop spans 18 amino acids. The V segment lost 6 bases and the J segment 1 base; nucleotides outside the gene matches: 13. CDR3 sequence: CASSPPFRLAGSYNEQFF. The CDR3 bases are TGTGCCAGCAGTCCTCCCTTCCGTCTAGCGGGGTCCTACAATGAGCAGTTCTTC.

The DNA of the CDR3 is TGTGCCAGCAGCTTAGCTCTTGGCGGGGGGGCCTACGAGCAGTACGTC. It yields the protein CASSLALGGGAYEQYV. The gene calls are TRBV7-8 and TRBJ2-7; 9 bases are a match to TRBD2. The V and J ends lost 0 bases and 2 bases, in that order; junction bases with no gene match: 5. The CDR3 is 16 amino acids. Germline values: CDR1 SGHVS, CDR2 FQNEAQ.

The chain links TRBV7-8 to TRBJ2-1, with D unresolved. With 3 bases removed from V and 4 bases from J, the gap between germline ends came to 10 bases. Germline V CDR1 and CDR2: SGHVS, FQNEAQ. This CDR3 is 14 amino acids long. DNA of the CDR3: TGTGCCAGCAGCTTCGCGGAGTCTTACAATGAGCAGTTCTTC. Protein sequence: CASSFAESYNEQFF.